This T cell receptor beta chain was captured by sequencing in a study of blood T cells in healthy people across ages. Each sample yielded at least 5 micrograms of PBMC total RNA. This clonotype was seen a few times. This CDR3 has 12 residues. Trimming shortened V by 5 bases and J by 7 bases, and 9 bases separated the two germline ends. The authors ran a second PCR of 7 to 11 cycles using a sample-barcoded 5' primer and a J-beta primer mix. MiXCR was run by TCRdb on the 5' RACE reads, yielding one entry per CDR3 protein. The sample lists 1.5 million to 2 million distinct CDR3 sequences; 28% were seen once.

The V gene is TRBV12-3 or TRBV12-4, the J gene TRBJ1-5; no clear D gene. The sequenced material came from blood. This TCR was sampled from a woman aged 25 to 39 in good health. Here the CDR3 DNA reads TGTGCCAGCAGTGGTCTTGACCAGCCCCAGCATTTT. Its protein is CASSGLDQPQHF.